What follows describes a single T cell receptor (beta chain). Its antigen is currently unknown. The entry originates in a study of Tregs in tolerant kidney transplant recipients. Study context: Recipients received nonmyeloablative bone marrow transplants from related graft donors, with transient mixed chimerism.

Repertoires were generated with immunoSEQ multiplex PCR, while TCRdb's copy carries only in-frame clones and drops some. The sample contains some 62,000 clones, under 98% of which appear only once. CD4+CD25+CD127- Tregs, CD4+CD25- non-Tregs, CD4 and CD8 cells were sorted. Before regulatory T cell sorting, thawed PBMCs rested overnight at 37°C in 150 to 200 IU/ml IL-2. The CDR3 is made up of 14 amino acids. V was shortened by 6 bases and J by 3 bases, with 15 bases between the two germline ends. CDR1 ENHRY and CDR2 SYGVKD come from the germline V gene. General observations from the study: Biological reproducibility was not directly addressed in this study.

The chain links TRBV10-3 to TRBJ2-7; a weak D match, TRBD2 (5 bases). The TCR originated in a human donor who received a combined kidney and bone marrow transplant. Sequencing used Tregs from blood, obtained before the transplant. CDR3 region: CAIRSDSSLYEQYF. For the CDR3, the DNA is TGTGCCATCAGATCGGACTCTAGCCTCTACGAGCAGTACTTC.